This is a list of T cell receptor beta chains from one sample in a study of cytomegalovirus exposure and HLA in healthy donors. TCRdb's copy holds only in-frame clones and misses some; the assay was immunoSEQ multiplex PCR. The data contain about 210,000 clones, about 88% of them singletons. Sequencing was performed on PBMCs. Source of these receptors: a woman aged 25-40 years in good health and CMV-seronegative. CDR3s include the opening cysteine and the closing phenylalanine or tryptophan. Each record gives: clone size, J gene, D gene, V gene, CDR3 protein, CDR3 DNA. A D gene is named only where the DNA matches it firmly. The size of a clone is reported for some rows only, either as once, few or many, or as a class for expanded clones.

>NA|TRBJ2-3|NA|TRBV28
CASSPMSVKYSIDTQYF
TGTGCCAGCAGCCCCATGTCGGTAAAGTATTCGATAGATACGCAGTATTTT
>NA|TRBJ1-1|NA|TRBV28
CATTRYSNTEAFF
TGTGCCACTACCCGTTATTCGAACACTGAAGCTTTCTTT
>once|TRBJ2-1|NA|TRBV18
CASSPRGGVGFSYNEQFF
TGTGCCAGCTCACCACGAGGCGGGGTAGGTTTCTCCTACAATGAGCAGTTCTTC
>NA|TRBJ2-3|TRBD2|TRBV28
CASSPRTSDTQYF
TGTGCCAGCAGTCCCCGGACTAGCGATACGCAGTATTTT
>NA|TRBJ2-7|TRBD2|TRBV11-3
CASSRSGTTYSEQYF
TGTGCCAGCAGCCGAAGTGGGACTACCTACTCCGAGCAGTACTTC
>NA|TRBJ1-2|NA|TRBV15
CATSRGQDNYGYTF
TGTGCCACCAGCAGAGGACAGGACAACTATGGCTACACCTTC
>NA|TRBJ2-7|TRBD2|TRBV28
CASSPNLLAGGFLSYEQYF
TGTGCCAGCAGTCCAAACTTACTAGCGGGGGGGTTCCTCTCCTACGAGCAGTACTTC
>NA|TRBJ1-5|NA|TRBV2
CASSDGVRSNQPQHF
TGTGCCAGCAGTGACGGGGTACGAAGCAATCAGCCCCAGCATTTT
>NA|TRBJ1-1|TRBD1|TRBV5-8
CASSPAGTGLGNTEAFF
TGTGCCAGCAGCCCAGCCGGGACAGGGCTGGGGAACACTGAAGCTTTCTTT
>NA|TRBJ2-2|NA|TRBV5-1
CASREQTNTGELFF
TGCGCCAGCAGGGAACAGACGAACACCGGGGAGCTGTTTTTT
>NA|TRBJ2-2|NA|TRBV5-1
CASSLGVLAGELFF
TGCGCCAGCAGCTTGGGAGTTCTCGCCGGGGAGCTGTTTTTT
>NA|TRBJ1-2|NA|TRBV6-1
CASSETRNYGYTF
TGTGCCAGCAGTGAAACGAGGAACTATGGCTACACCTTC
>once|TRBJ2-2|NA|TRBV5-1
CASIVQGSGELFF
TGCGCCAGCATCGTCCAGGGGTCCGGGGAGCTGTTTTTT
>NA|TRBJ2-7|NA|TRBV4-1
CASSQVQSPYEQYF
TGCGCCAGCAGCCAAGTCCAGTCGCCCTACGAGCAGTACTTC
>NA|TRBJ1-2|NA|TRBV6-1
CATTGYGYTF
TGTGCCACTACCGGTTATGGCTACACCTTC
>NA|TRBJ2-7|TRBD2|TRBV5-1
CASSLAGGGGRASYEQYF
TGCGCCAGCAGCTTGGCCGGAGGCGGCGGGAGGGCCTCCTACGAGCAGTACTTC
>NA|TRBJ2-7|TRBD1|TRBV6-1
CASRRDRGTYEQYF
TGTGCCAGCAGAAGGGACAGGGGAACCTACGAGCAGTACTTC
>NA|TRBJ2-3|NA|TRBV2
CAGRTLSTDTQYF
TGTGCCGGCCGGACTTTATCCACAGATACGCAGTATTTT
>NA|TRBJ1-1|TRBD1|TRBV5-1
CASSSGQRNTEAFF
TGCGCCAGCAGCTCGGGACAGCGCAACACTGAAGCTTTCTTT
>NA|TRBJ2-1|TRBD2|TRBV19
CASSIGLAVGNEQFF
TGTGCCAGTAGTATAGGACTAGCAGTCGGCAATGAGCAGTTCTTC
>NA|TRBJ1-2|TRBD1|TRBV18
CASSPPTGWVYGYTF
TGTGCCAGCTCACCACCGACAGGGTGGGTCTATGGCTACACCTTC
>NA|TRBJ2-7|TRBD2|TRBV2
CASSEVRGVGGGEQYF
TGTGCCAGCAGTGAAGTTCGGGGGGTCGGGGGTGGCGAGCAGTACTTC
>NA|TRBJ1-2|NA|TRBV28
CASAPGGEYGYTF
TGTGCCAGCGCCCCTGGGGGGGAGTATGGCTACACCTTC
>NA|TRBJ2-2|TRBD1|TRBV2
CASRSAGTGYTGELFF
TGTGCCAGCAGATCAGCCGGGACAGGCTATACCGGGGAGCTGTTTTTT
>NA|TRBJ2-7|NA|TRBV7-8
CASSPTRGTYEQYF
TGTGCCAGCAGCCCTACCCGCGGAACCTACGAGCAGTACTTC
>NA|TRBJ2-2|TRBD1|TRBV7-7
CASSRGWGQGNTGELFF
TGTGCTAGCAGCCGCGGGTGGGGACAGGGGAACACCGGGGAGCTGTTTTTT
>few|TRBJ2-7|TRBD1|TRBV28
CASSLKGQLGSYEQYF
TGTGCCAGCAGTTTAAAGGGACAGTTGGGTAGCTACGAGCAGTACTTC